A single TCR beta chain is shown here with its context. This sample was included in a study of blood T cell repertoires in COVID-19. Whole-study context: Some COVID-19 samples were acute and others convalescent; all came from the United States, Italy and Spain.

V trimming: 3 bases; J trimming: 5 bases; junction bases outside the gene matches: 16. The CDR3 is 18 residues long. CDR1 SGHNT and CDR2 YENEEA come from the germline V gene. Original processing notes: Estimation of nucleated cell counts relied on the amplification of reference gene primers. Libraries were prepared by immunoSEQ multiplex PCR; TCRdb keeps only in-frame clonotypes and omits some of them. V, J and clone size derive from that table, while D and trimming were established from the DNA sequence. Of fewer than 200,000 clones in the sample, under 90% are singletons; the top ten hold approximately 12%.

The sequencing sample was made of PBMCs or T cells enriched from blood (not recorded which). V and J are TRBV11-3 and TRBJ1-5, with TRBD1 matching 7 bases. The sequence derives from a man aged 50 to 60 who had recovered from COVID-19. The CDR3 bases are TGTGCCAGCAGCTTTCTTAATGTTAGAGGGGGCGCGGATCAGCCCCAGCATTTT. Protein sequence: CASSFLNVRGGADQPQHF. The whole variable domain, filled in from reference TRBV11-3 and TRBJ1-5, reads EAGVVQSPRYKIIEKKQPVAFWCNPISGHNTLYWYLQNLGQGPELLIRYENEEAVDDSQLPKDRFSAERLKGVDSTLKIQPAELGDSAVYLCASSFLNVRGGADQPQHFGDGTRLSIL.